This is a list of T cell receptor beta chains from one sample in a study of blood T cell repertoires in COVID-19. Method: immunoSEQ multiplex PCR; TCRdb's copy keeps in-frame clones and lacks some. The data contain some 100,000 clones, 88% of them seen just once; the ten biggest clones take up about 5.3%. Sequenced material: peripheral blood. These receptors all come from a human donor in a cohort sampled during active COVID-19. CDR3s leave out the opening cysteine and the closing phenylalanine or tryptophan. Each record gives: CDR3 length, J gene, V gene, CDR3 protein.

11 TRBJ2-5 TRBV5-1 ASSPGQQETQY
15 TRBJ2-5 TRBV7-9 ASSLALLAGGQETQY
13 TRBJ2-3 TRBV19 ASSILGQGTDTQY
9 TRBJ1-2 TRBV25-1 ASSELSGYT
14 TRBJ2-1 TRBV5-1 ASSLVSRTGGNEQF
14 TRBJ1-2 TRBV4-2 ASSQDSGGAVLGYT
9 TRBJ2-7 TRBV20-1 SATGAGGCY
10 TRBJ1-1 TRBV6-1 ASSEAPRGAF
14 TRBJ1-5 TRBV4-3 ASSQDNGGPNQPQH
9 TRBJ1-2 TRBV29-1 SVRSGDGYT
12 TRBJ1-1 TRBV5-1 ASTEQGAWTEAF
17 TRBJ2-7 TRBV20-1 SASHGGTGGSAVFYEQY
14 TRBJ2-2 TRBV28 ASRQRTGLNTGELF
13 TRBJ1-2 TRBV6-5 ASSFSRTGLYGYT
13 TRBJ1-4 TRBV7-9 ASSPTGGKNEKLF
13 TRBJ1-1 TRBV6-5 ASSPSQGTGTEAF
12 TRBJ1-2 TRBV15 ATSRQGANYGYT
14 TRBJ1-2 TRBV5-6 ASSLDPGQGHYGYT
13 TRBJ1-6 TRBV27 ASSLTGTGDSPLH
14 TRBJ2-7 TRBV7-9 ASSLRTSGGSYEQY
12 TRBJ2-7 TRBV27 ASSFRGGLDEQY
13 TRBJ1-5 TRBV5-8 ASSLAGTRAQPQH
14 TRBJ2-2 TRBV14 ASSQDRVGRTGELF
16 TRBJ2-7 TRBV5-6 ASSQAALGLKYHYEQY
12 TRBJ2-3 TRBV9 ASSRDRGTDTQY
12 TRBJ2-3 TRBV19 ASMRASSTDTQY
10 TRBJ2-2 TRBV12-3/TRBV12-4 ASSRGVGELF
11 TRBJ1-1 TRBV2 ASTERGFTEAF
11 TRBJ2-7 TRBV5-6 ASSLDRGNEQY
13 TRBJ2-2 TRBV6-5 ASSTESANTGELF
12 TRBJ1-6 TRBV7-9 ATKAGTEYSPLH
13 TRBJ1-4 TRBV10-3 AISESTGSNEKLF
11 TRBJ1-3 TRBV7-2 ASRGGGGNTIY
11 TRBJ2-7 TRBV12-3/TRBV12-4 ASRATSSYEQY
14 TRBJ1-3 TRBV3-1/TRBV3-2 ASSQVLGASGNTIY
12 TRBJ1-2 TRBV7-9 ASSRDRSNYGYT
11 TRBJ2-3 TRBV5-1 ASSPQGTHTQY